This T cell receptor beta chain was documented in a study of blood T cells in healthy people across ages. The second PCR ran 7 to 11 cycles with a sample-barcoded 5' primer and J-beta primers. TCRdb re-derived calls from the 5' RACE reads in MiXCR, one entry per CDR3 protein. The repertoire consists of over a million distinct CDR3 sequences, with about 42% occurring once and the leading ten covering less than 5%. In the case of this clonotype: Germline and junction disagree at one end, which may indicate a read error.

The CDR3 consists of 16 residues. Per germline, CDR1 SGHTA and CDR2 FQGNSA. Sequencing input: blood. The receptor was derived from a woman aged 18-29 years in good health. This chain connects TRBV7-2 to TRBJ2-3; 7 nucleotides agree with TRBD2. CDR3 in amino acids: CACSLAWGGSTDTQYF. The CDR3 nucleotides read TGTGCCTGCAGCTTAGCGTGGGGGGGTAGCACAGATACGCAGTATTTT. The full variable domain, rest sourced from reference TRBV7-2 and TRBJ2-3, is GAGVSQSPSNKVTEKGKDVELRCDPISGHTALYWYRQSLGQGLEFLIYFQGNSAPDKSGLPSDRFSAERTGGSVSTLTIQRTQQEDSAVYLCACSLAWGGSTDTQYFGPGTRLTVL.